The clone carrying this TCR beta chain was detected many times. TCRdb processed the RT-PCR reads anew with MiXCR; each CDR3 protein has one entry. The table includes roughly 760,000 distinct CDR3 sequences, 21% detected once. The data stem from a study of response to subunit inactivated influenza vaccine. Per germline, CDR1 SQVTM and CDR2 ANQGSEA. This CDR3 contains 11 residues. Trimming shortened V by 6 bases and J by 3 bases, and 8 bases separated the two germline ends. This chain links TRBV29-1 with TRBJ1-1, with D maybe TRBD1 (5 bases). Here the sequenced sample was PBMCs from blood, taken roughly 5 days after vaccination. This TCR came from a man between 45 and 60 years old who received an inactivated influenza vaccine. The DNA for the CDR3 is TGCAGCGTCCTGGGGGACACTGAAGCTTTCTTT. Its protein product is CSVLGDTEAFF.